This T cell receptor (beta chain) was captured by sequencing in a study of tumor-infiltrating lymphocytes in localized non-small cell lung cancer. Whole-study context: Patients included smokers and never-smokers with various histologies, some sampled after neoadjuvant chemotherapy.

Libraries were prepared by immunoSEQ multiplex PCR; TCRdb keeps only in-frame clonotypes and omits some of them. Of 15,000 to 20,000 clones listed, around 79% were seen once; the top ten hold approximately 6.8%. The CDR3 sequence is 13 residues long. Looked up from germline, CDR1 is SQVTM and CDR2 is ANQGSEA. V was pared by 4 bases and J by 7 bases, with 8 bases of the junction left unmatched. The sequence was obtained from a human donor with non-small cell lung cancer. The gene calls are TRBV29-1 and TRBJ2-3; the match to TRBD2 covers 7 bases. Sequencing was done on a sample of lung tumor tissue. The CDR3 spells CSVGEGQANTQYF. CDR3 nucleotides: TGCAGCGTTGGGGAGGGCCAGGCGAATACGCAGTATTTT.